A single sample is the source of the 13 T cell receptor beta chains below, sequenced in a study of a mutant IDH1 vaccine in newly diagnosed glioma. Using immunoSEQ multiplex PCR, the repertoire was profiled, and TCRdb retains in-frame clones only, with some absent. The sample carries about 70,000 clones, approximately 82% recorded once. Stated time point: baseline, week 1 (first vaccination visit). Treatment described: pre-vaccination baseline after standard-of-care therapy. Sequencing was performed on peripheral blood mononuclear cells (PBMCs), taken from a glioma patient treated with radiotherapy, temozolomide or both. Receptors were obtained from a woman aged 18 to 35 with glioma. Some clones in this sample may be carry-over from other donors' samples.

The sample holds one count of this clone. The rearrangement links TRBV19 to TRBJ2-7; tentatively, D is TRBD2 (6 bases). V gave up 3 bases and J gave up 3 bases, with 12 bases separating them. CDR1 and CDR2 from the germline V gene are LNHDA and SQIVND (reference sequence). This CDR3 contains 14 residues. CDR3 bases: TGTGCCAGTAGTATCGGTCGCGGGAACTACGAGCAGTACTTC. Its protein product is CASSIGRGNYEQYF.

The chain links TRBV5-1 to TRBJ2-3; D not certain. The germline gives CDR1 SGHRS, CDR2 YFSETQ. V was pared by 0 bases and J by 1 base, with 9 bases between. The CDR3 has 15 residues. CDR3 coding DNA: TGCGCCAGCAGCTTGGAGGGCGGACGCACAGATACGCAGTATTTT. It yields the protein CASSLEGGRTDTQYF. The complete variable domain, with remaining parts taken from reference TRBV5-1 and TRBJ2-3, reads KAGVTQTPRYLIKTRGQQVTLSCSPISGHRSVSWYQQTPGQGLQFLFEYFSETQRNKGNFPGRFSGRQFSNSRSEMNVSTLELGDSALYLCASSLEGGRTDTQYFGPGTRLTVL.

The chain is built from TRBV4-1 and TRBJ1-2; no clear D. CDR1 MGHRA and CDR2 YSYEKL come from the germline V gene. The CDR3 has 15 amino acids. V was cut by 2 bases and J by 4 bases, with 14 bases left in between. CDR3: CASSQPSRAIYGYTF. The CDR3 region has the DNA TGCGCCAGCAGCCAACCTTCGCGGGCCATCTATGGCTACACCTTC.

This clone was seen once. The chain uses TRBV11-3 and TRBJ2-1; 7 nucleotides align to TRBD1. From germline, CDR1 is SGHNT and CDR2 YENEEA. The V gene end was trimmed by 8 bases and the J gene end by 0 bases; junction bases not matched to a gene: 19. The CDR3 contains 19 residues. In nucleotides, the CDR3 is TGTGCCAGCGGCGTAGGTCTAATTCTACAGGGGACCTCCTACAATGAGCAGTTCTTC. This codes for CASGVGLILQGTSYNEQFF.

The rearrangement joins TRBV6-6 to TRBJ1-2; 8 bases are shared with TRBD1. Per germline, CDR1 MNHNY and CDR2 SVGAGI (reference sequence). Trimming removed 5 bases from V and 8 bases from J; junction bases left unmatched: 10. The CDR3 extends over 14 amino acids. The CDR3 DNA reads as TGTGCCAGCAGTGACCGACAGGGGATGGAGGGCTACACCTTC. Its protein product is CASSDRQGMEGYTF.

The CDR3 here is CASSLAQIRYNEQFF. Here the CDR3 DNA reads TGTGCCAGCAGCTTAGCGCAGATTAGGTACAATGAGCAGTTCTTC. V gene TRBV7-9 combines with J gene TRBJ2-1; the D is unclear. CDR1 and CDR2 (germline): SEHNR, FQNEAQ (reference sequence). V dropped 0 bases and J dropped 4 bases, with 10 bases sitting between them. The CDR3 length is 15 residues. Drawing the rest from reference TRBV7-9 and TRBJ2-1, the complete variable domain is DTGVSQNPRHKITKRGQNVTFRCDPISEHNRLYWYRQTLGQGPEFLTYFQNEAQLEKSRLLSDRFSAERPKGSFSTLEIQRTEQGDSAMYLCASSLAQIRYNEQFFGPGTRLTVL.

This clone has only one observation. This chain links TRBV6-5 with TRBJ1-2; D remains ambiguous. The ends were cut back, 4 bases at V and 8 bases at J, with 8 bases in the middle. The CDR3 is 11 residues long. Germline CDR1 is MNHEY and CDR2 is SVGAGI. CDR3 sequence: CASSSTKGYTF. The CDR3 coding sequence is TGTGCCAGCAGTTCTACAAAGGGCTACACCTTC.

The chain recombines TRBV6-1 with TRBJ1-4, with D unresolved. With 2 bases removed from V and 11 bases from J, the gap between germline ends came to 12 bases. There are 13 residues in the CDR3. CDR1 and CDR2 from the germline V gene are MNHNS and SASEGT. The CDR3 DNA is TGTGCCAGCAGTGAACGGGTAATGAGGAAACTGTTTTTT. It codes for CASSERVMRKLFF.

This chain uses TRBV4-1 with TRBJ1-1; D is unclear. This CDR3 has 12 amino acids. Germline-derived CDR1 and CDR2 are MGHRA and YSYEKL. Trimming took 5 bases from V and 7 from J, leaving 11 bases between them. The CDR3 loop reads CASSSPLFEAFF. The CDR3 DNA reads TGCGCCAGCAGCTCCCCTTTATTTGAAGCTTTCTTT.

This clone turned up a few times. This rearrangement joins TRBV4-2 to TRBJ1-1, with a weak D call TRBD1 (5 bases). The CDR3 is 12 amino acids. CDR1 and CDR2 from the germline V gene are LGHNA and YNFKEQ. The ends were cut back, 1 base at V and 7 bases at J, with 7 bases in the middle. CDR3 nucleotides: TGTGCCAGCAGCCAAGGGGACGGTGAAGCTTTCTTT. It yields the protein CASSQGDGEAFF.

J is TRBJ2-7 and V is TRBV16; D is undetermined. There are 11 residues in the CDR3. Trimming pared 4 bases from V and 6 bases from J, leaving 7 bases between. The germline gives CDR1 KGHSY, CDR2 FQNENV. In DNA, the CDR3 is TGTGCCAGCAGCCGGGATTCCGAGCAGTACTTC. It encodes CASSRDSEQYF. The full variable domain, completed using reference TRBV16 and TRBJ2-7, is GEEVAQTPKHLVRGEGQKAKLYCAPIKGHSYVFWYQQVLKNEFKFLISFQNENVFDETGMPKERFSAKCLPNSPCSLEIQATKLEDSAVYFCASSRDSEQYFGPGTRLTVT.

The chain links TRBV9 to TRBJ1-1, with D uncertain. The germline V gene has CDR1 SGDLS and CDR2 YYNGEE. The CDR3 extends over 14 amino acids. Trimming removed 0 bases at V and 1 base at J, with 7 bases between. In DNA, the CDR3 is TGTGCCAGCAGCGTAGAAGGGTGGAACACTGAAGCTTTCTTT. This codes for CASSVEGWNTEAFF.

The chain employs TRBV5-1 and TRBJ1-6, with D maybe TRBD1 (6 bases). Germline V gene data show CDR1 as SGHRS and CDR2 as YFSETQ. The CDR3 has 16 residues. V shed 4 bases and J shed 0 bases, with 11 bases lying between them. CDR3 nucleotide sequence: TGCGCCAGCAGCGCAGGACAGAGCTCCTATAATTCACCCCTCCACTTT. Translation: CASSAGQSSYNSPLHF.